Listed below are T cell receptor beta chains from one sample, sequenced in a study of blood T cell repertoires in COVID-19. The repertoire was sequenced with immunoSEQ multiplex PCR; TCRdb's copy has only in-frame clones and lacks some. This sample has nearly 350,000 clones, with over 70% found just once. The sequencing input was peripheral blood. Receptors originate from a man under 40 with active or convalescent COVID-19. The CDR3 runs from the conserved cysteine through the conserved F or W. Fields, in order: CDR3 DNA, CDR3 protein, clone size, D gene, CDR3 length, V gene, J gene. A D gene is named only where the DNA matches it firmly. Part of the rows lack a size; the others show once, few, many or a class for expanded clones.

DNA: TGTGCCAGCACCCTTGCGGCCAGGGACTATGGCTACACCTTC; CDR3: CASTLAARDYGYTF; size: few; D: .; length: 14; V: TRBV5-4; J: TRBJ1-2
DNA: TGTGCCAGCAGCTTATGGGCCACAGGGAACACTGAAGCTTTCTTT; CDR3: CASSLWATGNTEAFF; size: .; D: .; length: 15; V: TRBV11-3; J: TRBJ1-1
DNA: TGTGCCAGTACCCCGACAGGGGTTCGGGAAAAACTGTTTTTT; CDR3: CASTPTGVREKLFF; size: few; D: TRBD1; length: 14; V: TRBV19; J: TRBJ1-4
DNA: TGTGCCAGCAGCTCCGGGACAGACTCCTACGAGCAGTACTTC; CDR3: CASSSGTDSYEQYF; size: few; D: TRBD1; length: 14; V: TRBV3-1/TRBV3-2; J: TRBJ2-7
DNA: TGTGCCACCAGTGATTTGGGGGACAGAGCTGAAGATACGCAGTATTTT; CDR3: CATSDLGDRAEDTQYF; size: once; D: TRBD1; length: 16; V: TRBV24-1; J: TRBJ2-3
DNA: TGTGCCAGCAGCCAGACAGGGGGGTTCGAAAAACTGTTTTTT; CDR3: CASSQTGGFEKLFF; size: .; D: TRBD1; length: 14; V: TRBV27; J: TRBJ1-4
DNA: TGTGCCAGCAGCTTAGAGCGGAACACCGGGGAGCTGTTTTTT; CDR3: CASSLERNTGELFF; size: .; D: .; length: 14; V: TRBV11-2; J: TRBJ2-2
DNA: TGTGCCAGCAGGGACAGTGTTTCACCCCTCCACTTT; CDR3: CASRDSVSPLHF; size: .; D: .; length: 12; V: TRBV11-3; J: TRBJ1-6
DNA: TGTGCCAGCAGCCCGGGGGTGGGTCCCTACAATGAGCAGTTCTTC; CDR3: CASSPGVGPYNEQFF; size: .; D: .; length: 15; V: TRBV7-2; J: TRBJ2-1
DNA: TGTGCCAGCGGGCAGGGCGGTCAGCCCCAGCATTTT; CDR3: CASGQGGQPQHF; size: few; D: .; length: 12; V: TRBV6-5; J: TRBJ1-5
DNA: TGTGCCAGCAGCCAAGATCGATTCCCGACTAGCGGGAGGGCAGGGGCCGGGGAGCTGTTTTTT; CDR3: CASSQDRFPTSGRAGAGELFF; size: .; D: TRBD2; length: 21; V: TRBV3-1/TRBV3-2; J: TRBJ2-2
DNA: TGCGCCAGCAGCCTAGCGAGCACAGATACGCAGTATTTT; CDR3: CASSLASTDTQYF; size: .; D: .; length: 13; V: TRBV5-1; J: TRBJ2-3
DNA: TGTGCCAGCAGCTTGGATTCTAGGGAGCAGTACTTC; CDR3: CASSLDSREQYF; size: .; D: .; length: 12; V: TRBV5-4; J: TRBJ2-7
DNA: TGTGCCAGCGGTAGGCTAGCGGGAGGAGGCGAGCAGTACTTC; CDR3: CASGRLAGGGEQYF; size: .; D: TRBD2; length: 14; V: TRBV6-5; J: TRBJ2-7
DNA: TGTGCCAGCAGCATATTATCGGCCGGAGGAGTCTATAATTCACCCCTCCACTTT; CDR3: CASSILSAGGVYNSPLHF; size: .; D: .; length: 18; V: TRBV5-6; J: TRBJ1-6
DNA: TGTGCCAGCAGACGGGAGTCCCGTGAAGCTTTCTTT; CDR3: CASRRESREAFF; size: .; D: .; length: 12; V: TRBV12-3/TRBV12-4; J: TRBJ1-1
DNA: TGCGCCAGCAGCCAAGAATACAGGGGTTCCTACAATGAGCAGTTCTTC; CDR3: CASSQEYRGSYNEQFF; size: .; D: TRBD1; length: 16; V: TRBV4-3; J: TRBJ2-1
DNA: TGTGCCAGCAGCTTCCGAGGGTCCAATCAGCCCCAGCATTTT; CDR3: CASSFRGSNQPQHF; size: .; D: .; length: 14; V: TRBV7-2; J: TRBJ1-5
DNA: TGTGCCATCAGTGATGTAAGGGAGTTGGACACTGAAGCTTTCTTT; CDR3: CAISDVRELDTEAFF; size: .; D: .; length: 15; V: TRBV10-3; J: TRBJ1-1
DNA: TGTGCCAGCAGTTACTTAGAGGAATACACTGAAGCTTTCTTT; CDR3: CASSYLEEYTEAFF; size: .; D: .; length: 14; V: TRBV6-6; J: TRBJ1-1
DNA: TGTGTCAGCAGCTTCGTACAGCTCTACGAGCAGTACTTC; CDR3: CVSSFVQLYEQYF; size: .; D: .; length: 13; V: TRBV7-2; J: TRBJ2-7
DNA: TGTGCCAGCAGTTTGGCCGGGGGGGGTGAGCAGTTCTTC; CDR3: CASSLAGGGEQFF; size: once; D: TRBD2; length: 13; V: TRBV12-3/TRBV12-4; J: TRBJ2-1
DNA: TGTGCCACTCGGGGAGTCTCCTATAATTCACCCCTCCACTTT; CDR3: CATRGVSYNSPLHF; size: .; D: .; length: 14; V: TRBV19; J: TRBJ1-6
DNA: TGCAGCGTTGAAGATGCCGGGGGGAATGGCTACACCTTC; CDR3: CSVEDAGGNGYTF; size: few; D: .; length: 13; V: TRBV29-1; J: TRBJ1-2
DNA: TGCGCCAGCAGCCAAGATCCGGGACAGGGAAACACCATATATTTT; CDR3: CASSQDPGQGNTIYF; size: .; D: TRBD1; length: 15; V: TRBV4-1; J: TRBJ1-3
DNA: TGCGCCAGCAGCCACGGAGACAGTGAAACTCCCGGGGAGCTGTTTTTT; CDR3: CASSHGDSETPGELFF; size: .; D: .; length: 16; V: TRBV4-3; J: TRBJ2-2
DNA: TGTGCCAGCAGCTTAGATCGTCGGCGGGGGGGCCTCCAAGAGACCCAGTACTTC; CDR3: CASSLDRRRGGLQETQYF; size: .; D: TRBD2; length: 18; V: TRBV11-3; J: TRBJ2-5
DNA: TGTGCCAGCAGTTTAGTCCCCGGGGACGAGCAGTACTTC; CDR3: CASSLVPGDEQYF; size: .; D: .; length: 13; V: TRBV27; J: TRBJ2-7
DNA: TGTGCCAGCAGTGATTACTCATACAATGAGCAGTTCTTC; CDR3: CASSDYSYNEQFF; size: .; D: .; length: 13; V: TRBV6-4; J: TRBJ2-1
DNA: TGTGCCATCAGTGACGGTCCGCAAGCTTTCTTT; CDR3: CAISDGPQAFF; size: .; D: .; length: 11; V: TRBV10-3; J: TRBJ1-1
DNA: TGTGCCAGCAGCCGCACCTCACAGGGGGCGAGGACTGAAGCTTTCTTT; CDR3: CASSRTSQGARTEAFF; size: few; D: TRBD1; length: 16; V: TRBV4-2; J: TRBJ1-1
DNA: TGTGCCAGCTCAGACAACCCCCAGCCCCAGCATTTT; CDR3: CASSDNPQPQHF; size: .; D: .; length: 12; V: TRBV18; J: TRBJ1-5
DNA: TGTGCCAGCAGTGAGGAGGCCTACGAGCAGTACTTC; CDR3: CASSEEAYEQYF; size: .; D: .; length: 12; V: TRBV2; J: TRBJ2-7
DNA: TGTGCCAGCAGCCCGGGAGGCGGCCGAAGCTTGGTGGGTTCACCCCTCCACTTT; CDR3: CASSPGGGRSLVGSPLHF; size: once; D: .; length: 18; V: TRBV7-2; J: TRBJ1-6
DNA: TGCAGCGTGGCGGGACAGGCGGATACAAATGAGCAGTTCTTC; CDR3: CSVAGQADTNEQFF; size: .; D: TRBD1; length: 14; V: TRBV29-1; J: TRBJ2-1
DNA: TGTGCCAGCAGTCCCCACGGACAGGGGGCCGAGACAGAGACTTTCTTT; CDR3: CASSPHGQGAETETFF; size: .; D: TRBD1; length: 16; V: TRBV6-2/TRBV6-3; J: TRBJ1-1
DNA: TGTGCCAGCAGTGAAGCGGGCTTGGCTGAAAAACTGTTTTTT; CDR3: CASSEAGLAEKLFF; size: once; D: .; length: 14; V: TRBV6-1; J: TRBJ1-4
DNA: TGTGCCAGCAGCCTCGGGGGGGCGGGAGCCAATGAGCAGTTCTTC; CDR3: CASSLGGAGANEQFF; size: few; D: TRBD2; length: 15; V: TRBV5-4; J: TRBJ2-1
DNA: TGCGCCAGCAGCCATTTACAGGGGGGGAGCAATCAGCCCCAGCATTTT; CDR3: CASSHLQGGSNQPQHF; size: .; D: TRBD1; length: 16; V: TRBV4-1; J: TRBJ1-5
DNA: TGTGCCAGCAGCGTGGAAGCGGGACCTGGCTACAATGAGCAGTTCTTC; CDR3: CASSVEAGPGYNEQFF; size: .; D: TRBD2; length: 16; V: TRBV9; J: TRBJ2-1
DNA: TGTGCCAGCACCCCATCGCCGGACAGGGGACAGCCCCAGCATTTT; CDR3: CASTPSPDRGQPQHF; size: .; D: TRBD1; length: 15; V: TRBV2; J: TRBJ1-5
DNA: TGTGCCAGCAGCGCCGACAGGGTCTCACCCCTCCACTTT; CDR3: CASSADRVSPLHF; size: .; D: TRBD1; length: 13; V: TRBV5-4; J: TRBJ1-6
DNA: TGTGCCAGCAGCTCGAGGGATACCTACAATGAGCAGTTCTTC; CDR3: CASSSRDTYNEQFF; size: once; D: .; length: 14; V: TRBV11-3; J: TRBJ2-1
DNA: TGTGCCAGCAGCTCCGTCGGCCCAGGTCCCGCTAGCTACACCTTC; CDR3: CASSSVGPGPASYTF; size: .; D: .; length: 15; V: TRBV7-2; J: TRBJ1-2
DNA: TGTGCCAGCAGCTTGGCCTACAGGACCCGTATGAACACTGAAGCTTTCTTT; CDR3: CASSLAYRTRMNTEAFF; size: .; D: .; length: 17; V: TRBV5-4; J: TRBJ1-1
DNA: TGTGCCAGCAGCCCGAATGCCCGCAGCTCCTACAATGAGCAGTTCTTC; CDR3: CASSPNARSSYNEQFF; size: .; D: .; length: 16; V: TRBV4-2; J: TRBJ2-1
DNA: TGTGCCAGCAGCCAAGGACGAGGAAGTCAGCCCCAGCATTTT; CDR3: CASSQGRGSQPQHF; size: .; D: .; length: 14; V: TRBV3-1/TRBV3-2; J: TRBJ1-5
DNA: TGTGCCAGCTCAAGATTCGGCGGCCGCTCCTACAATGAGCAGTTCTTC; CDR3: CASSRFGGRSYNEQFF; size: .; D: .; length: 16; V: TRBV18; J: TRBJ2-1
DNA: TGTGCCAGCAGCTTGGGGGGCGGGGGTGTGTATGAGCAGTTCTTC; CDR3: CASSLGGGGVYEQFF; size: .; D: TRBD2; length: 15; V: TRBV5-4; J: TRBJ2-1
DNA: TGTGCCAGTAGTAAGACAGGGTATAGCAATCAGCCCCAGCATTTT; CDR3: CASSKTGYSNQPQHF; size: few; D: TRBD1; length: 15; V: TRBV19; J: TRBJ1-5
DNA: TGTGCCAGCAGTGAAGCAGACCGCCCCAGGCAGCCCCAGCATTTT; CDR3: CASSEADRPRQPQHF; size: .; D: .; length: 15; V: TRBV6-1; J: TRBJ1-5
DNA: TGTGCCAGCAGCTTGCAGACAGACTATGGCTACACCTTC; CDR3: CASSLQTDYGYTF; size: .; D: .; length: 13; V: TRBV7-9; J: TRBJ1-2
DNA: TGTGCCAGCAGTCCCACAGGGGATGAGCAGTTCTTC; CDR3: CASSPTGDEQFF; size: few; D: TRBD1; length: 12; V: TRBV12-3/TRBV12-4; J: TRBJ2-1
DNA: TGTGCCAGCAGCCCCGGGGCTGGCAGGGGGGCCCACGAGACCCAGTACTTC; CDR3: CASSPGAGRGAHETQYF; size: .; D: .; length: 17; V: TRBV9; J: TRBJ2-5
DNA: TGTGCCAGCAGTTACCCCCCGGGAGGGAGGGATAGCAATCAGCCCCAGCATTTT; CDR3: CASSYPPGGRDSNQPQHF; size: .; D: .; length: 18; V: TRBV6-2/TRBV6-3; J: TRBJ1-5